One and the same sample provided the 16 T cell receptor beta chains below, sequenced in a study of T-cell memory formation after mild COVID-19. One entry per CDR3 protein results from TCRdb running MiXCR on the 5' RACE reads. This sample yields roughly 40,000 distinct CDR3 sequences, of which 7.3% are seen a single time; about 1.5% belongs to the top ten. The sample was PBMCs or a T cell subset sorted from them (not recorded which). These receptors originate from a man aged 18 to 30 who had mild COVID-19 (a few samples of this study predate the infection). Cell type and time point are not known.

This clonotype occurred many times. J is TRBJ2-5 and V is TRBV5-1; 7 nucleotides match TRBD2. The trim removed 0 bases at V and 5 bases at J, leaving 13 bases unmatched. Germline V CDR1 and CDR2: SGHRS, YFSETQ. CDR3 size: 17 residues. The CDR3 region is CASSLAGGYGAQETQYF. The CDR3 bases are TGCGCCAGCAGCTTGGCGGGGGGATATGGGGCCCAGGAGACCCAGTACTTC.

The chain combines TRBV10-3 with TRBJ1-2, with 9 bases matching TRBD1. The CDR3 has 14 amino acids. Unmatched junction bases numbered 7, after V lost 3 bases and J lost 8 bases. In germline, CDR1 is ENHRY, CDR2 SYGVKD. CDR3 protein: CAISDEGTGRGYTF. CDR3 nucleotides: TGTGCCATCAGTGATGAGGGGACAGGGAGAGGCTACACCTTC.

In this sample, this clonotype turned up a few times. The chain is built from TRBV28 and TRBJ1-1, with D unresolved. The CDR3 consists of 10 residues. V was pared by 7 bases and J by 6 bases, with 6 bases between. In germline, CDR1 is MDHEN, CDR2 SYDVKM. The CDR3 sequence: CASKGPEAFF. The CDR3 nucleotides read TGTGCCAGCAAGGGCCCTGAAGCTTTCTTT.

The chain links TRBV4-3 to TRBJ1-1; TRBD1 matches 10 bases. The CDR3 sequence is 16 residues long. V dropped 5 bases and J dropped 5; count of bases not matched to a gene: 11. Germline CDR1 LGHNA, CDR2 YSLEER. The CDR3 nucleotides are TGCGCCAGCAGCAGGGGCGGACAGGGGGTCGGGACTGAAGCTTTCTTT. It yields the protein CASSRGGQGVGTEAFF.

This clonotype was recorded a few times. The chain couples TRBV11-2 to TRBJ2-7; 8 positions agree with TRBD1. The V and J ends lost 6 bases and 4 bases, in that order; junction bases with no gene match: 11. The CDR3 totals 15 residues. Per germline, CDR1 SGHAT and CDR2 FQNNGV. The CDR3 protein is CASRDARTGNYEQYF. The CDR3 DNA reads as TGTGCCAGCAGGGACGCGAGGACAGGGAATTACGAGCAGTACTTC.

This clonotype has ten or more counts. The rearrangement joins TRBV7-2 to TRBJ2-4; TRBD1 is a possible D gene (5 bases). The CDR3 has 14 residues. V gave up 2 bases and J gave up 6 bases, with 11 bases separating them. Germline-derived CDR1 and CDR2 are SGHTA and FQGNSA. CDR3 DNA sequence: TGTGCCAGCAGCTTAAGCCAGGGCGGAAACATTCAGTACTTC. Its translation is CASSLSQGGNIQYF. The full variable domain, with the rest looked up from reference TRBV7-2 and TRBJ2-4, is GAGVSQSPSNKVTEKGKDVELRCDPISGHTALYWYRQSLGQGLEFLIYFQGNSAPDKSGLPSDRFSAERTGGSVSTLTIQRTQQEDSAVYLCASSLSQGGNIQYFGAGTRLSVL.

In DNA form, the CDR3 reads TGCAGTGCTAGTGGACAGGTGAACACTGAAGCTTTCTTT. Translated: CSASGQVNTEAFF. The chain combines TRBV20-1 with TRBJ1-1, with TRBD1 matching over 7 bases. CDR1 is DFQATT, CDR2 SNEGSKA, per germline (reference sequence). The CDR3 runs to 13 residues. Unmatched junction bases numbered 1, after V lost 3 bases and J lost 0 bases.

This clonotype was counted a few times. The chain is built from TRBV19 and TRBJ1-2; 7 bases agree with TRBD1. Looked up from germline, CDR1 is LNHDA and CDR2 is SQIVND (reference sequence). The CDR3 spans 14 residues. The ends lost 2 bases at V and 4 bases at J; junction bases unmatched: 4. The CDR3 nucleotides read TGTGCCAGTAGTATAAGGGGACAGTCCTATGGCTACACCTTC. This encodes CASSIRGQSYGYTF.

This clonotype appeared a few times. The chain links TRBV6-6 to TRBJ2-7; 7 bases are shared with TRBD1. With V trimmed by 2 bases and J by 4 bases, 2 bases remained unmatched. CDR1 and CDR2 (germline): MNHNY, SVGAGI (reference sequence). This CDR3 is 13 amino acids long. This CDR3 reads CASSYADRYEQYV. DNA for the CDR3: TGTGCCAGCAGTTACGCGGACAGGTACGAGCAGTACGTC.

The chain carries TRBV10-2 and TRBJ1-6; 10 bases align to TRBD1. This CDR3 has 18 residues. The germline CDR1 and CDR2 sequences are WSHSY and SAAADI. The V and J ends lost 10 bases and 6 bases, in that order; junction bases with no gene match: 18. The CDR3 here is CATRRGTGAQWANSPLHF. CDR3 DNA sequence: TGCGCCACCCGCCGAGGGACAGGGGCCCAGTGGGCTAATTCACCCCTCCACTTT.

The table lists this clonotype with many counts. The chain has TRBV7-2 and TRBJ2-3, with 7 bases that match TRBD2. The length of the CDR3 is 15 residues. The V gene's germline CDR1 is SGHTA and CDR2 FQGNSA. Unmatched junction bases numbered 4, after V lost 4 bases and J lost 0 bases. The CDR3 region is CASSSGTISTDTQYF. The CDR3 region has the DNA TGTGCCAGCAGCTCCGGGACTATTAGCACAGATACGCAGTATTTT.

The chain is built from TRBV14 and TRBJ1-4; D perhaps matches TRBD1 (5 bases). The CDR3 length is 16 residues. Trimming stripped 1 base from V and 5 bases from J, with 14 bases between. Germline lookup yields CDR1 SGHDN and CDR2 FVKESK. The CDR3 loop reads CASSQGQGLRNEKLFF. The CDR3, as DNA: TGTGCCAGCAGCCAAGGGCAGGGCTTGCGAAATGAAAAACTGTTTTTT. Together with reference TRBV14 and TRBJ1-4, the CDR3 gives the full variable domain: EAGVTQFPSHSVIEKGQTVTLRCDPISGHDNLYWYRRVMGKEIKFLLHFVKESKQDESGMPNNRFLAERTGGTYSTLKVQPAELEDSGVYFCASSQGQGLRNEKLFFGSGTQLSVL.

The table lists this clonotype with a few counts. This chain uses TRBV20-1 with TRBJ2-5; no firm D call. Trimming pared 5 bases from V and 4 bases from J, leaving 11 bases between. Looked up from germline, CDR1 is DFQATT and CDR2 is SNEGSKA (reference sequence). The CDR3 loop spans 12 amino acids. In DNA form, the CDR3 reads TGCAGTGCTTCAACCCGCTTAGAGACCCAGTACTTC. Translation: CSASTRLETQYF.

The gene calls are TRBV2 and TRBJ2-3; 9 nucleotides align to TRBD2. J gave up 2 bases and V 4 bases, and 7 bases lay outside the gene matches. CDR1 is SNHLY and CDR2 is FYNNEI in the germline V gene. The CDR3 has 16 residues. The CDR3 protein is CASSASGVFPTDTQYF. The CDR3 DNA follows: TGTGCCAGCAGTGCTAGCGGGGTCTTTCCCACAGATACGCAGTATTTT.

The sample holds a few counts of this clonotype. The genes are TRBV9 and TRBJ1-1; a possible D gene is TRBD1 (5 bases). V was shortened by 4 bases and J by 6 bases, with 13 bases between the two germline ends. The V gene's germline CDR1 is SGDLS and CDR2 YYNGEE. The CDR3 length is 13 residues. DNA of the CDR3: TGTGCCAGCAGCTCCCAGACGGGGGCTGAAGCTTTCTTT. Residues: CASSSQTGAEAFF.

This clonotype was picked up a small number of times. The genes are TRBV5-1 and TRBJ2-7, with 8 bases aligning to TRBD1. J gave up 2 bases and V 6 bases, and 4 bases lay outside the gene matches. The CDR3 loop spans 13 amino acids. Per germline, CDR1 SGHRS and CDR2 YFSETQ. CDR3: CASTDRGAYEQYF. CDR3 nucleotide sequence: TGCGCCAGCACAGACAGGGGTGCCTACGAGCAGTACTTC.